This paragraph reports one TCR beta chain. What it binds is not known. During its preparation, the TCRbeta library received unique molecular identifiers. TCRdb reprocessed the PCR reads with MiXCR, giving one entry per CDR3 protein. The sample carries around 700,000 distinct CDR3 sequences, roughly 13% recorded once. These data are taken from a study of T-cell reconstitution after alpha-beta-depleted transplantation in children. General study points: From surviving recipient T cells and thymic progenitors came the high day-60 TCRbeta diversity observed in some patients. Newly made T cells mostly supplied T-cell counts and diversity one year after transplant. The origin of alpha-beta T cells about two months after transplant was reportedly several hundred expanded graft clones.

CDR3 length: 15 amino acids. Per germline, CDR1 DFQATT and CDR2 SNEGSKA (reference sequence). Unmatched junction bases numbered 6, after V lost 0 bases and J lost 10 bases. The source material was PBMCs, sampled before TCRalphabeta/CD19-depleted stem cell transplant. The TCR was taken from a girl aged 2 to 10 with congenital amegakaryocytic thrombocytopenia, due to receive a stem cell transplant. The chain carries TRBV20-1 and TRBJ2-1; 13 bases are shared with TRBD2. CDR3 sequence: CSARDTTSGRAEQFF. The DNA for the CDR3 is TGCAGTGCTAGAGATACAACTAGCGGGAGGGCGGAGCAGTTCTTC.